Given below is one T cell receptor beta chain in context. These data are taken from a study of cytomegalovirus exposure and HLA in healthy donors. Study as a whole: Among the 398 donors who were genotyped, approximately 84% fell in the genetic ancestry cluster that is associated with self-reported Caucasian donors.

PCR primers comprised 60 Vbeta and 13 Jbeta primers. The assay was immunoSEQ multiplex PCR, and TCRdb's table has in-frame clones only and misses some. Found here are around 200,000 clones, approximately 82% of them singletons; the top ten hold about 9.4%. This CDR3 comprises 14 residues. Trimming stripped 4 bases from V and 15 bases from J, with 22 bases between. Per the germline V gene, CDR1 is KGHSH and CDR2 is LQKENI. V gene TRBV18 combines with J gene TRBJ2-1, with TRBD2 as a possible D gene (5 bases). This receptor was obtained from a woman aged 45-60 years in good health and CMV-seropositive. Sequenced: PBMCs. The CDR3 DNA reads TGTGCCAGCTCACTAGACCGGGCTAAGGGAGCGCGGTTCTTC. It yields the protein CASSLDRAKGARFF.